Below are 31 T cell receptor beta chains sequenced from a single sample in a study of blood T cell repertoires in COVID-19. TCRdb's table, derived via immunoSEQ multiplex PCR, lists solely in-frame clones and lacks some. The table lists just over 95,000 clones, roughly 87% of them singletons. The sequenced sample consisted of peripheral blood. The receptors originated from a man older than 75 with acute or convalescent COVID-19.

The genes are TRBV28 and TRBJ1-1, with a possible D match to TRBD1 (6 bases). V lost 7 bases, J lost 5 bases, and 8 bases lay in between. Germline lookup yields CDR1 MDHEN and CDR2 SYDVKM. This CDR3 spans 11 amino acids. CDR3 nucleotide sequence: TGTGCCAGCATCACAGGGACTGAAGCTTTCTTT. Translated: CASITGTEAFF.

The chain is built from TRBV28 and TRBJ1-3; D is unresolved. Germline V lookup: CDR1 MDHEN, CDR2 SYDVKM. The CDR3 totals 12 residues. V was clipped by 5 bases and J by 8 bases, with 10 bases between them. In nucleotides, the CDR3 is TGTGCCAGCAGTGGAGGATTCGACACCATATATTTT. It codes for CASSGGFDTIYF.

The chain uses TRBV29-1 and TRBJ2-1; 10 bases are shared with TRBD2. The CDR3 is made up of 13 amino acids. The germline CDR1 and CDR2 sequences are SQVTM and ANQGSEA. Germline trimming cut 7 bases from V and 4 bases from J; bases unmatched to any gene: 4. The CDR3 DNA sequence: TGCAGCGCTGGACTAGCGGATTACAATGAGCAGTTCTTC. Protein sequence: CSAGLADYNEQFF.

This clone has just one count. V gene TRBV4-1 combines with J gene TRBJ1-1; tentatively, D is TRBD1 (6 bases). The V gene lost 1 base and the J gene lost 8 bases, with 26 bases spanning the gap. The CDR3 is 18 amino acids. In germline, CDR1 is MGHRA, CDR2 YSYEKL. The CDR3 protein is CASSQGRHIGTSEQEAFF. For the CDR3, the DNA is TGCGCCAGCAGCCAAGGACGTCACATTGGGACATCTGAACAGGAAGCTTTCTTT.

J is TRBJ2-1 and V is TRBV5-4; 9 nucleotides align to TRBD1. The J segment lost 9 bases and the V segment lost 3 bases, leaving 7 bases of the junction unmatched. CDR1 is SGHNT, CDR2 YYREEE, per germline (reference sequence). The CDR3 runs to 14 residues. The DNA of the CDR3 is TGTGCCAGCAGCTCGTTGGGACAGGGAAGTGAGCAGTTCTTC. It encodes CASSSLGQGSEQFF.

The chain links TRBV2 to TRBJ2-1; tentatively, D is TRBD1 (6 bases). Trimming shortened V by 2 bases and J by 11 bases, and 10 bases separated the two germline ends. CDR3 size: 12 residues. Germline CDR1 SNHLY, CDR2 FYNNEI. CDR3 loop: CASSEWTEKQFF. CDR3 bases: TGTGCCAGCAGTGAATGGACAGAAAAGCAGTTCTTC. The full variable domain, with the rest looked up from reference TRBV2 and TRBJ2-1, is EPEVTQTPSHQVTQMGQEVILRCVPISNHLYFYWYRQILGQKVEFLVSFYNNEISEKSEIFDDQFSVERPDGSNFTLKIRSTKLEDSAMYFCASSEWTEKQFFGPGTRLTVL.

The chain combines TRBV6-5 with TRBJ1-1; 7 bases fit TRBD1. From germline, CDR1 is MNHEY and CDR2 SVGAGI. The V gene end was trimmed by 7 bases and the J gene end by 0 bases; junction bases not matched to a gene: 5. This CDR3 has 14 amino acids. As DNA, the CDR3 is TGTGCCAGCACTCGGGACAGCTTGAACACTGAAGCTTTCTTT. Its translation: CASTRDSLNTEAFF.

The chain employs TRBV28 and TRBJ1-3; D not certain. Germline lookup yields CDR1 MDHEN and CDR2 SYDVKM. The CDR3 is 15 amino acids. Trimming stripped 2 bases from V and 4 bases from J, with 12 bases between. The CDR3 loop is CASSLRLTRGNTIYF. CDR3 nucleotide sequence: TGTGCCAGCAGTTTAAGGCTGACGAGGGGAAACACCATATATTTT. The full variable domain, in which reference TRBV28 and TRBJ1-3 provide the parts outside the CDR3, is DVKVTQSSRYLVKRTGEKVFLECVQDMDHENMFWYRQDPGLGLRLIYFSYDVKMKEKGDIPEGYSVSREKKERFSLILESASTNQTSMYLCASSLRLTRGNTIYFGEGSWLTVV.

This rearrangement joins TRBV7-8 to TRBJ1-6, with no clear D. Germline CDR1 is SGHVS and CDR2 is FQNEAQ. This CDR3 has 12 residues. The V and J ends lost 5 bases and 14 bases respectively, with 13 bases between them. The CDR3 DNA follows: TGTGCCAGCAGCCCCGCGGTAGGTGCCCTCCACTTT. Translating it yields CASSPAVGALHF.

V usage is TRBV7-8 and J usage is TRBJ1-6; D is possibly TRBD1 (5 bases). Per the germline V gene, CDR1 is SGHVS and CDR2 is FQNEAQ. The CDR3 contains 14 residues. Trimming stripped 6 bases from V and 9 bases from J, with 15 bases between. The CDR3 nucleotides are TGTGCCAGCAGTTTACAGGTCGCGCGTTCACCCCTCCACTTT. Translated, it gives CASSLQVARSPLHF.

The gene calls are TRBV6-1 and TRBJ1-6; D perhaps matches TRBD1 (5 bases). The CDR3 consists of 17 residues. Germline lookup yields CDR1 MNHNS and CDR2 SASEGT. The germline V and J ends were trimmed by 4 bases and 10 bases, with 23 bases remaining between them. CDR3 in DNA: TGTGCCAGCAGTGGCGTCGGACGTCAGGGCTCCCGCTCACCCCTCCACTTT. Its translation is CASSGVGRQGSRSPLHF.

The gene calls are TRBV27 and TRBJ1-5; D unresolved. CDR1 MNHEY and CDR2 SMNVEV come from the germline V gene (reference sequence). The CDR3 extends over 17 amino acids. With 6 bases removed from V and 0 bases from J, the gap between germline ends came to 18 bases. The CDR3 nucleotides are TGTGCCAGCAGCCAAACGGTTTTCCCGGGTAGCAATCAGCCCCAGCATTTT. It yields the protein CASSQTVFPGSNQPQHF.

V and J are TRBV18 and TRBJ2-7; D is possibly TRBD1 (5 bases). Trimming stripped 3 bases from V and 2 bases from J, with 11 bases between. Germline V CDR1 and CDR2: KGHSH, LQKENI. This CDR3 is built from 14 residues. In nucleotides, the CDR3 is TGTGCCAGCTCACCGTTGGGGCCACCCTACGAGCAGTACTTC. Its protein product is CASSPLGPPYEQYF.

V usage is TRBV19 and J usage is TRBJ1-3; D might be TRBD1 (5 bases). The CDR3 contains 15 residues. CDR1 and CDR2 (germline): LNHDA, SQIVND (reference sequence). The ends were cut back, 6 bases at V and 2 bases at J, with 14 bases in the middle. This CDR3 is CASSQGVFTGNTIYF. For the CDR3, the DNA is TGTGCCAGTAGCCAAGGGGTTTTTACTGGAAACACCATATATTTT. The full variable domain, with the rest looked up from reference TRBV19 and TRBJ1-3, is DGGITQSPKYLFRKEGQNVTLSCEQNLNHDAMYWYRQDPGQGLRLIYYSQIVNDFQKGDIAEGYSVSREKKESFPLTVTSAQKNPTAFYLCASSQGVFTGNTIYFGEGSWLTVV.

The rearrangement uses TRBV4-2 and TRBJ2-2; D might be TRBD1 (5 bases). The CDR3 loop spans 15 amino acids. V was clipped by 1 base and J by 2 bases, with 8 bases between them. Germline values: CDR1 LGHNA, CDR2 YNFKEQ. The CDR3: CASSQGDSNTGELFF. The CDR3 region has the DNA TGTGCCAGCAGCCAAGGAGACAGTAACACCGGGGAGCTGTTTTTT.

This clone showed up just a few times. The chain is built from TRBV9 and TRBJ1-3; 8 bases line up with TRBD1. V lost 2 bases and J lost 8; bases outside the gene matches: 9. This CDR3 has 15 residues. Germline V gene sequence: CDR1 SGDLS, CDR2 YYNGEE. The CDR3: CASSVRTGPADTIYF. Written as DNA, the CDR3 is TGTGCCAGCAGCGTTAGGACAGGGCCGGCGGACACCATATATTTT. Full variable domain (rest looked up from reference TRBV9 and TRBJ1-3): DSGVTQTPKHLITATGQRVTLRCSPRSGDLSVYWYQQSLDQGLQFLIQYYNGEERAKGNILERFSAQQFPDLHSELNLSSLELGDSALYFCASSVRTGPADTIYFGEGSWLTVV.

J is TRBJ1-1 and V is TRBV19; maybe TRBD1 (5 bases). Germline CDR1 is LNHDA and CDR2 is SQIVND (reference sequence). There are 14 residues in the CDR3. Trimming took 2 bases from V and 6 from J, leaving 13 bases between them. The CDR3 spells CASSIIGGDPEAFF. CDR3 in DNA: TGTGCCAGTAGTATAATCGGGGGGGACCCTGAAGCTTTCTTT.

For the CDR3, the DNA is TGCAGCGTTGGACCAGGCAACTATGGCTACACCTTC. This sequence encodes CSVGPGNYGYTF. The chain uses TRBV29-1 and TRBJ1-2; no clear D gene. The V gene lost 4 bases and the J gene lost 2 bases, with 8 bases spanning the gap. The CDR3 has 12 amino acids. The germline gives CDR1 SQVTM, CDR2 ANQGSEA.

This chain connects TRBV27 to TRBJ2-7, with 11 nucleotides matching TRBD2. The CDR3 is 14 amino acids. The J segment lost 4 bases and the V segment lost 6 bases, leaving 5 bases of the junction unmatched. Looked up from germline, CDR1 is MNHEY and CDR2 is SMNVEV (reference sequence). CDR3 region: CASRASGRSYEQYF. The CDR3 DNA reads as TGTGCCAGCAGAGCTAGCGGGAGGTCTTACGAGCAGTACTTC.

CDR3 amino acids: CAWSRDRAKPQHF. CDR3 sequence (DNA): TGTGCCTGGAGTCGGGACAGGGCCAAGCCCCAGCATTTT. The J gene is TRBJ1-5, the V gene TRBV30; 9 bases align to TRBD1. The CDR3 runs to 13 residues. The germline CDR1 and CDR2 sequences are GTSNPN and SVGIG (reference sequence). The ends lost 2 bases at V and 8 bases at J; junction bases unmatched: 4.

The chain carries TRBV2 and TRBJ2-1, with 10 bases fitting TRBD2. V lost 8 bases, J lost 3 bases, and 7 bases stayed unmatched. Germline lookup yields CDR1 SNHLY and CDR2 FYNNEI. This CDR3 comprises 15 residues. The CDR3 region has the DNA TGTGCCAGCGCCTCCGGGACTAGCGTCTACAATGAGCAGTTCTTC. Translating gives CASASGTSVYNEQFF.

The chain is built from TRBV18 and TRBJ1-1, with D uncertain. This CDR3 is 13 amino acids long. Trimming stripped 3 bases from V and 5 bases from J, with 10 bases between. Germline V gene data show CDR1 as KGHSH and CDR2 as LQKENI. CDR3 protein: CASSPAGRTEAFF. The CDR3 DNA follows: TGTGCCAGCTCACCCGCGGGAAGAACTGAAGCTTTCTTT.

The CDR3 DNA follows: TGCAGCGCCCTAGGCGGGACAGGTCCTTACGAGCAGTACTTC. Translated: CSALGGTGPYEQYF. The V call is TRBV29-1, the J call TRBJ2-7; 8 bases match TRBD1. Per the germline V gene, CDR1 is SQVTM and CDR2 is ANQGSEA. The CDR3 spans 14 residues. V lost 7 bases, J lost 4 bases, and 12 bases stayed unmatched.

The gene calls are TRBV19 and TRBJ2-5, with D possibly TRBD1 on 5 matching bases. Germline CDR1 LNHDA, CDR2 SQIVND (reference sequence). With 4 bases removed from V and 1 base from J, the gap between germline ends came to 16 bases. This CDR3 has 16 residues. CDR3 region: CASSKGSGISQETQYF. CDR3 nucleotide sequence: TGTGCCAGTAGTAAAGGTTCAGGGATCAGCCAAGAGACCCAGTACTTC.

V is TRBV5-4 and J is TRBJ2-3; 7 positions agree with TRBD2. The J segment lost 4 bases and the V segment lost 3 bases, leaving 5 bases of the junction unmatched. Germline V lookup: CDR1 SGHNT, CDR2 YYREEE (reference sequence). CDR3 length: 14 amino acids. The CDR3 is CASSSGLRSDTQYF. The CDR3 DNA reads TGTGCCAGCAGCTCGGGACTAAGATCAGATACGCAGTATTTT.

This chain links TRBV2 with TRBJ1-1; 10 nucleotides match TRBD1. The ends lost 4 bases at V and 5 bases at J; junction bases unmatched: 7. Germline V CDR1 and CDR2: SNHLY, FYNNEI. CDR3 length: 15 amino acids. CDR3 sequence (DNA): TGTGCCAGCAGTGCCCGGACAGGGGGAGGTACTGAAGCTTTCTTT. Translating gives CASSARTGGGTEAFF.

The chain joins TRBV19 to TRBJ2-7; perhaps TRBD2 as D (6 bases). Germline CDR1 LNHDA, CDR2 SQIVND (reference sequence). The CDR3 loop spans 14 amino acids. V gave up 6 bases and J gave up 2 bases, with 14 bases separating them. CDR3 coding DNA: TGTGCCAGTAGCGTTAGCGGTACCCCCTACGAGCAGTACTTC. This gives the protein CASSVSGTPYEQYF.

This clone was detected a few times. The genes are TRBV9 and TRBJ2-5, with D perhaps TRBD1 (5 bases). Germline V gene sequence: CDR1 SGDLS, CDR2 YYNGEE. V lost 0 bases, J lost 5 bases, and 20 bases lay in between. The CDR3 totals 17 residues. CDR3 amino acids: CASSVGVGQRFRETQYF. The DNA of the CDR3 is TGTGCCAGCAGCGTAGGGGTGGGGCAGAGGTTTCGGGAGACCCAGTACTTC.

The V gene is TRBV5-8, the J gene TRBJ1-2; D unresolved. The ends were cut back, 2 bases at V and 8 bases at J, with 16 bases in the middle. CDR3 length: 14 residues. The germline V gene has CDR1 SGHTS and CDR2 YDEGEE. DNA of the CDR3: TGTGCCAGCAGCTTTCTTCGATCAACTCAAGGCTACACCTTC. Translation: CASSFLRSTQGYTF.

This sequence joins TRBV27 and TRBJ2-7; D may be TRBD2 (7 bases). CDR1 is MNHEY, CDR2 SMNVEV, per germline (reference sequence). CDR3 length: 13 amino acids. Trimming cost V 5 bases and J 9 bases, with 17 bases left between them. CDR3 in amino acids: CASSPYEGGGQYF. CDR3 DNA: TGTGCCAGCAGTCCATATGAAGGGGGGGGGCAGTACTTC.

This clone came up a few times. J is TRBJ1-2 and V is TRBV5-8, with 7 nucleotides matching TRBD1. Germline V gene sequence: CDR1 SGHTS, CDR2 YDEGEE. V lost 4 bases and J lost 4; bases outside the gene matches: 10. This CDR3 region has 15 residues. In DNA, the CDR3 is TGTGCCAGCAGCCTGGGTCGTAGGGGGCCCTATGGCTACACCTTC. The encoded protein is CASSLGRRGPYGYTF.